The 19 T cell receptor beta chains below come from one sample, sequenced in a study of cytotoxic CD8 clonotypes in ibrutinib-treated CLL. Measured with immunoSEQ multiplex PCR; TCRdb has only the in-frame clones, and not every one. Of more than 300,000 clones in the sample, around four fifths were seen once. The sample in question was PBMCs, obtained before ibrutinib treatment. These receptors originate from a human donor with chronic lymphocytic leukemia.

The V gene is TRBV28, the J gene TRBJ2-1; a weak D match, TRBD2 (6 bases). Germline V lookup: CDR1 MDHEN, CDR2 SYDVKM. V dropped 7 bases and J dropped 8 bases, with 12 bases sitting between them. The CDR3 consists of 12 residues. Here the CDR3 DNA reads TGTGCCAGCAAACTAGCTGGGGATGAGCAGTTCTTC. Its protein is CASKLAGDEQFF. The variable domain in full, with the rest retrieved from reference TRBV28 and TRBJ2-1, is DVKVTQSSRYLVKRTGEKVFLECVQDMDHENMFWYRQDPGLGLRLIYFSYDVKMKEKGDIPEGYSVSREKKERFSLILESASTNQTSMYLCASKLAGDEQFFGPGTRLTVL.

This chain uses TRBV7-6 with TRBJ2-3; the D is unclear. There are 13 residues in the CDR3. Germline CDR1 SGHVS, CDR2 FNYEAQ. Trimming removed 2 bases from V and 5 bases from J, with 8 bases in between. CDR3 sequence reads: CASSLIGIDTQYF. In nucleotides, the CDR3 is TGTGCCAGCAGCTTAATAGGGATAGATACGCAGTATTTT. Together with reference TRBV7-6 and TRBJ2-3, the CDR3 gives the full variable domain: GAGVSQSPRYKVTKRGQDVALRCDPISGHVSLYWYRQALGQGPEFLTYFNYEAQQDKSGLPNDRFSAERPEGSISTLTIQRTEQRDSAMYRCASSLIGIDTQYFGPGTRLTVL.

The chain is built from TRBV5-6 and TRBJ2-1; 11 nucleotides align to TRBD2. With 1 base clipped from V and 9 bases from J, the junction kept 9 bases outside the gene matches. Looked up from germline, CDR1 is SGHDT and CDR2 is YYEEEE. The CDR3 has 16 amino acids. In DNA, the CDR3 is TGTGCCAGCAGCTTGCCCCGGGGACTAGCGGCCCGTGAGCAGTTCTTC. Translating gives CASSLPRGLAAREQFF.

J is TRBJ1-4 and V is TRBV4-2; D is unclear. The germline V and J ends were trimmed by 4 bases and 4 bases, with 13 bases remaining between them. Germline CDR1 LGHNA, CDR2 YNFKEQ. The CDR3 extends over 15 amino acids. The CDR3 loop is CASSPRKQFNEKLFF. The DNA of the CDR3 is TGTGCCAGCAGCCCTAGAAAACAATTTAATGAAAAACTGTTTTTT.

This clone was seen a handful of times. The rearrangement links TRBV15 to TRBJ2-7; D not certain. Germline CDR1 reads LNHNV; CDR2 reads YYDKDF (reference sequence). The CDR3 has 16 residues. The germline V and J ends were trimmed by 0 bases and 2 bases, with 14 bases remaining between them. The CDR3 here is CATSRDLSQVAYEQYF. CDR3 bases: TGTGCCACCAGCAGAGACCTCTCGCAGGTCGCCTACGAGCAGTACTTC.

The CDR3 region is CATSRGETSVSYEQYF. CDR3 bases: TGTGCCACCAGCAGAGGCGAGACTAGCGTATCCTACGAGCAGTACTTC. This rearrangement joins TRBV15 to TRBJ2-7; 8 nucleotides line up with TRBD2. V lost 1 base, J lost 1 base, and 6 bases stayed unmatched. The CDR3 has 16 residues. The V gene's germline CDR1 is LNHNV and CDR2 YYDKDF (reference sequence). The entire variable domain, with the rest obtained from reference TRBV15 and TRBJ2-7, is as follows: DAMVIQNPRYQVTQFGKPVTLSCSQTLNHNVMYWYQQKSSQAPKLLFHYYDKDFNNEADTPDNFQSRRPNTSFCFLDIRSPGLGDTAMYLCATSRGETSVSYEQYFGPGTRLTVT.

A few counts support this clone. The gene calls are TRBV2 and TRBJ2-7; 9 nucleotides line up with TRBD1. Germline trimming cut 6 bases from V and 7 bases from J; bases unmatched to any gene: 7. The CDR3 contains 13 residues. The germline V gene has CDR1 SNHLY and CDR2 FYNNEI. CDR3 amino acids: CASSRDRDREQYF. Here the CDR3 DNA reads TGTGCCAGCAGCCGGGACAGGGATAGGGAGCAGTACTTC.

V gene TRBV23-1 combines with J gene TRBJ2-1, with 8 bases identical to TRBD2. TRBV23-1 is an ORF for which the function is uncertain. The CDR3 is 15 residues long. Trimming at V came to 0 bases and at J to 7 bases, leaving 5 bases not matched to a gene. CDR3 coding DNA: TGCGCCAGCAGTCAATCCCTAGCGGGCCTAAATGAGCAGTTCTTC. This sequence encodes CASSQSLAGLNEQFF.

The chain combines TRBV7-3 with TRBJ2-6; 12 nucleotides line up with TRBD2. Per germline, CDR1 SGHTA and CDR2 FQGTGA. J lost 2 bases, V lost 5 bases, and 7 bases had no gene match. The CDR3 loop spans 18 amino acids. CDR3 sequence (DNA): TGTGCCAGCAGCATGGCGTCTAGCGGGAGGGCTGGGGCCAACGTCCTGACTTTC. Amino acid sequence: CASSMASSGRAGANVLTF.

This clone was seen a single time. V and J are TRBV29-1 and TRBJ1-2; D possibly corresponds to TRBD1 (6 bases). Germline V CDR1 and CDR2: SQVTM, ANQGSEA. The CDR3 has 14 residues. The V end was cut by 1 base, the J end by 4 bases, with 13 bases between. Written as DNA, the CDR3 is TGCAGCGTTGAAGGGAAGGGGGGGGCCTATGGCTACACCTTC. The encoded protein is CSVEGKGGAYGYTF.

Concerning this clone: A much larger clone sits a single nucleotide away, making a read error possible. This chain uses TRBV5-6 with TRBJ2-7, with D tentatively TRBD2 (5 bases). CDR3 size: 12 residues. The germline CDR1 and CDR2 sequences are SGHDT and YYEEEE. The ends were cut back, 4 bases at V and 3 bases at J, with 8 bases in the middle. The CDR3 reads CASSRTYYEQYF. The CDR3 DNA sequence: TGTGCCAGCAGCCGGACTTACTACGAGCAGTACTTC.

The rearrangement joins TRBV5-6 to TRBJ2-5; 10 positions agree with TRBD2. V lost 4 bases to trimming and J lost 5 bases; unmatched junction nucleotides: 8. This CDR3 is 15 amino acids long. From germline, CDR1 is SGHDT and CDR2 YYEEEE. As DNA, the CDR3 is TGTGCCAGCAGCCGAAGCGGGAGGGCCGATGAGACCCAGTACTTC. Residues: CASSRSGRADETQYF. The complete variable domain, with remaining parts taken from reference TRBV5-6 and TRBJ2-5, reads DAGVTQSPTHLIKTRGQQVTLRCSPKSGHDTVSWYQQALGQGPQFIFQYYEEEERQRGNFPDRFSGHQFPNYSSELNVNALLLGDSALYLCASSRSGRADETQYFGPGTRLLVL.

The gene calls are TRBV25-1 and TRBJ1-1, with TRBD1 matching over 7 bases. V lost 7 bases to trimming and J lost 4 bases; unmatched junction nucleotides: 9. CDR3 size: 14 residues. Germline loops: CDR1 MGHDK, CDR2 SYGVNS. The CDR3 reads CASNRGPPGTEAFF. The CDR3 coding sequence is TGTGCCAGCAATAGGGGGCCACCCGGCACTGAAGCTTTCTTT.

The CDR3 protein is CASSPPSATYEQYF. As DNA, the CDR3 is TGTGCCAGCAGCCCCCCTAGCGCAACCTACGAGCAGTACTTC. V usage is TRBV7-9 and J usage is TRBJ2-7; D possibly corresponds to TRBD2 (6 bases). Germline assignment: CDR1 SEHNR and CDR2 FQNEAQ (reference sequence). This CDR3 comprises 14 residues. The V and J ends lost 5 bases and 2 bases respectively, with 13 bases between them.

The rearrangement links TRBV9 to TRBJ2-1; tentative D call: TRBD1 (6 bases). The CDR3 runs to 15 residues. The V and J ends lost 3 bases and 10 bases respectively, with 20 bases between them. Germline CDR1 and CDR2: SGDLS and YYNGEE. CDR3 protein: CASSGRNGQLREQFF. The CDR3 nucleotides are TGTGCCAGCAGCGGAAGAAATGGACAGCTTCGGGAGCAGTTCTTC.

The chain links TRBV4-1 to TRBJ2-7; possibly TRBD2 for D (6 bases). V lost 0 bases to trimming and J lost 0 bases, with 12 bases between them. From germline, CDR1 is MGHRA and CDR2 YSYEKL. The CDR3 length is 16 residues. Here the CDR3 reads CASSQDRAGSSYEQYF. The CDR3 region has the DNA TGCGCCAGCAGCCAAGATAGGGCGGGAAGCTCCTACGAGCAGTACTTC.

The chain combines TRBV18 with TRBJ2-5; possibly TRBD2 for D (6 bases). Germline V gene data show CDR1 as KGHSH and CDR2 as LQKENI. The CDR3 length is 15 residues. V gave up 5 bases and J gave up 5 bases, with 18 bases separating them. The CDR3 DNA reads as TGTGCCAGCTCATCGCGCCCGGGGGTTAGGGAGACCCAGTACTTC. Its translation is CASSSRPGVRETQYF.

This sequence joins TRBV4-3 and TRBJ2-1, with TRBD2 matching 8 bases. The CDR3 loop spans 16 amino acids. Unmatched junction bases numbered 11, after V lost 3 bases and J lost 7 bases. Per germline, CDR1 LGHNA and CDR2 YSLEER. The CDR3 sequence is CASSHLSGGGFNEQFF. The CDR3 coding sequence is TGCGCCAGCAGCCACCTAAGCGGGGGAGGCTTTAATGAGCAGTTCTTC.

V and J are TRBV5-1 and TRBJ1-1; the match to TRBD1 covers 9 bases. The CDR3 has 16 residues. Losses at the gene ends were 0 bases for V and 7 bases for J; bases not matched to a gene: 10. Germline values: CDR1 SGHRS, CDR2 YFSETQ. The CDR3 nucleotides read TGCGCCAGCAGCTTGGTCCACAGGGGGCTGATGGATGAAGCTTTCTTT. Its protein product is CASSLVHRGLMDEAFF.